A selection of T cell receptor beta chains follows, all from one sample in a study of control samples from healthy donors and cancer patients. TCRdb's table, derived via immunoSEQ multiplex PCR, lists solely in-frame clones and lacks some. Among about 120,000 clones, 70% to 90% were seen once, and the ten largest hold roughly 2.8%. Sequencing was performed on blood. The receptors were sampled from a man aged 55 to 70 in good health. CDR3s include the opening cysteine and the closing phenylalanine or tryptophan. A D gene is named only where the DNA matches it firmly. Expanded clones get a size class; other rows say once, few or many, or leave the size out.

TRBJ1-2	TRBD1	.	14	TRBV6-5	TGTGCCAGCAGAGCGACAGGGGGCATCTATGGCTACACCTTC	CASRATGGIYGYTF
TRBJ1-2	TRBD1	.	12	TRBV6-5	TGTGCCAGCAGCGACAGGGGCTATGGCTACACCTTC	CASSDRGYGYTF
TRBJ2-3	.	.	11	TRBV6-2/TRBV6-3	TGTGCCAGCAGTTTGGCAGATACGCAGTATTTT	CASSLADTQYF
TRBJ1-1	.	.	15	TRBV7-2	TGTGCCAGCAGCTTAGTATCAGGGAGCAACACTGAAGCTTTCTTT	CASSLVSGSNTEAFF
TRBJ2-7	.	.	14	TRBV3-1/TRBV3-2	TGTGCCAGCAGCCCCCACGGGGACAACTACGAGCAGTACTTC	CASSPHGDNYEQYF
TRBJ1-3	TRBD1	once	18	TRBV7-2	TGTGCCAGCAGCTTACAATGGGACAGAAGAATCTCTGGAAACACCATATATTTT	CASSLQWDRRISGNTIYF
TRBJ1-3	.	.	16	TRBV10-3	TGTGCCATCAGTGAGGCAGGGCTGAGCTCTGGAAACACCATATATTTT	CAISEAGLSSGNTIYF
TRBJ2-2	TRBD1	.	16	TRBV5-1	TGCGCCAGCAGCAGAAGCCCGGGACAGGAAACCGGGGAGCTGTTTTTT	CASSRSPGQETGELFF
TRBJ1-2	TRBD1	.	15	TRBV5-8	TGTGCCAGCAGCTTCATCACAGGGGGAAGTGGTGGCTACACCTTC	CASSFITGGSGGYTF
TRBJ2-3	TRBD2	.	17	TRBV5-1	TGCGCCAGCAGCTTGGCTCCCCCGCCAGGGAGGGCAGATACGCAGTATTTT	CASSLAPPPGRADTQYF
TRBJ1-4	TRBD1	.	17	TRBV24-1	TGTGCCACCAGTGATCCCCTGGACAGGGGGCTGGTTGAAAAACTGTTTTTT	CATSDPLDRGLVEKLFF
TRBJ1-5	.	.	14	TRBV19	TGTGCCAGTAGCCCCCAGGTCGGTTTGCAGCCCCAGCATTTT	CASSPQVGLQPQHF
TRBJ1-2	.	.	13	TRBV2	TGTGCCAGCGCGGTGACAGCCTACTATGGCTACACCTTC	CASAVTAYYGYTF
TRBJ1-1	.	.	15	TRBV27	TGTGCCAGCAGTCTAGATAACAGGGTCGGCACTGAAGCTTTCTTT	CASSLDNRVGTEAFF
TRBJ1-2	.	.	14	TRBV5-4	TGTGCCAGCAGCTCAGGACAACTCCAATATGGCTACACCTTC	CASSSGQLQYGYTF
TRBJ1-5	.	.	15	TRBV16	TGTGCCAGCAGCCAATGGAATTCGGGGCATCAGCCCCAGCATTTT	CASSQWNSGHQPQHF
TRBJ2-4	.	.	15	TRBV5-1	TGCGCCAGCAGCTTGGTACAGGGAGCCAAAAACATTCAGTACTTC	CASSLVQGAKNIQYF
TRBJ1-5	.	.	15	TRBV6-6	TGTGCCAGCTCCTATGTCGGGACGGCTAATCAGCCCCAGCATTTT	CASSYVGTANQPQHF
TRBJ1-1	TRBD1	.	13	TRBV29-1	TGCAGCGGGACCTTTGGACAGGGGATTGAAGCTTTCTTT	CSGTFGQGIEAFF
TRBJ1-4	.	.	14	TRBV6-6	TGTGCCAGCACCTCGACCGGGTCTGGGGAAAAACTGTTTTTT	CASTSTGSGEKLFF
TRBJ1-4	TRBD1	.	13	TRBV10-1	TGCGCCAGCACCCAGGACAGGGCTGAAAAACTGTTTTTT	CASTQDRAEKLFF
TRBJ2-2	TRBD1	.	15	TRBV19	TGTGCCAGTAGTATAGCGAACAGGGGGACCGGGGAGCTGTTTTTT	CASSIANRGTGELFF
TRBJ2-2	TRBD1	.	15	TRBV30	TGTGCCTGGAGTAGGCCGGGGACAGGAGCCACCGTGCTGTTTTTT	CAWSRPGTGATVLFF
TRBJ2-6	TRBD1	.	17	TRBV4-3	TGCGCCAGCAGGAGACAGGGGGTAAGCTCTGGGGCCAACGTCCTGACTTTC	CASRRQGVSSGANVLTF
TRBJ2-2	.	.	13	TRBV27	TGTGCCAGCAGACCTATCTCCGGCGGGGAGCTGTTTTTT	CASRPISGGELFF
TRBJ2-5	TRBD2	few	14	TRBV24-1	TGTGCCACCAGTGACGGGACTAGCGGAGAGACCCAGTACTTC	CATSDGTSGETQYF
TRBJ1-1	.	.	15	TRBV20-1	TGCAGTGCTAGTGGGGGGAGCTCGTGGAACACTGAAGCTTTCTTT	CSASGGSSWNTEAFF
TRBJ1-5	.	once	15	TRBV5-6	TGTGCCAGCAGCTTGCTTTCAGGGAGCAATCAGCCCCAGCATTTT	CASSLLSGSNQPQHF
TRBJ1-1	.	.	14	TRBV27	TGTGCCAGCTCCCGAAGAGAAACGAACACTGAAGCTTTCTTT	CASSRRETNTEAFF
TRBJ2-2	.	.	15	TRBV5-4	TGTGCCAGCAGCTTCCGACTACCTGACACCGGGGAGCTGTTTTTT	CASSFRLPDTGELFF
TRBJ2-3	TRBD2	.	15	TRBV9	TGTGCCAGCAGCGTAGGCGGGGGGAGCGCAGATACGCAGTATTTT	CASSVGGGSADTQYF
TRBJ1-1	TRBD1	.	15	TRBV6-4	TGTGCCAGCAGGATTAGACAGGGAGCGAACACTGAAGCTTTCTTT	CASRIRQGANTEAFF
TRBJ2-1	.	.	14	TRBV5-1	TGCGCCAGCAGCAGGGAGTATGGGAACAATGAGCAGTTCTTC	CASSREYGNNEQFF
TRBJ1-4	TRBD1	.	16	TRBV24-1	TGTGCCACCAGTGACCTTGTGGGACAGGGACACGAAAAACTGTTTTTT	CATSDLVGQGHEKLFF
TRBJ2-4	.	.	16	TRBV23-1	TGCGCCAGCAGTCAATCGGCCAGGACTTACAAAAACATTCAGTACTTC	CASSQSARTYKNIQYF
TRBJ1-6	.	.	17	TRBV27	TGTGCCAGCAGTATCCGCCAAGGGCGCTCCTATAATTCACCCCTCCACTTT	CASSIRQGRSYNSPLHF
TRBJ1-1	.	.	11	TRBV12-3/TRBV12-4	TGTGCCAGCACCCCGGGGGGGGAAGCTTTCTTT	CASTPGGEAFF
TRBJ2-2	TRBD1	.	16	TRBV7-9	TGTGCCAGCAGCACGGACAGGGTAATTACGACCGGGGAGCTGTTTTTT	CASSTDRVITTGELFF
TRBJ2-1	TRBD2	.	16	TRBV7-2	TGTGCCAGCAGCTCATCACTAGCGGGGGGCCTCAATGAGCAGTTCTTC	CASSSSLAGGLNEQFF
TRBJ1-5	.	.	12	TRBV28	TGTGCCAGCAGTTCCACTACTCAGCCCCAGCATTTT	CASSSTTQPQHF
TRBJ1-6	.	.	17	TRBV7-9	TGTGCCAGCAGCTTAGGCGCAGTAAGCTCCTATAATTCACCCCTCCACTTT	CASSLGAVSSYNSPLHF
TRBJ1-6	.	once	13	TRBV10-2	TGCGCCAGCAGTGGGTCACAGAATTCACCCCTCCACTTT	CASSGSQNSPLHF
TRBJ2-7	.	.	13	TRBV6-2/TRBV6-3	TGTGCCAGCAGTCGACATCAGGGATACGAGCAGTACTTC	CASSRHQGYEQYF
TRBJ1-6	.	.	14	TRBV3-1/TRBV3-2	TGTGCCAGCAGCCAGGGGGCGGCGTTTGATACCCTCCACTTT	CASSQGAAFDTLHF
TRBJ2-7	.	.	15	TRBV19	TGTGCCAGTAGTAATGGGGCCGGGAGCTCCTACGAGCAGTACTTC	CASSNGAGSSYEQYF
TRBJ1-6	.	once	17	TRBV9	TGTGCCAGCAGCCCTCGGGCCCCTAACTCCTATAATTCACCCCTCCACTTT	CASSPRAPNSYNSPLHF
TRBJ1-5	.	.	13	TRBV2	TGTGCCAGCAGTGACTTACGAGATCAGCCCCAGCATTTT	CASSDLRDQPQHF
TRBJ1-2	.	.	13	TRBV24-1	TGTGCCACCAGTGACGGGGCAGGGGCGGGCTACACCTTC	CATSDGAGAGYTF
TRBJ1-5	.	.	15	TRBV19	TGTGCCAGTAATAAGGACAGTAATAGCAATCAGCCCCAGCATTTT	CASNKDSNSNQPQHF
TRBJ1-2	.	.	12	TRBV28	TGTGCCAGCAGTCAGCGGGACGCCAAGAACACCTTC	CASSQRDAKNTF
TRBJ2-7	.	.	11	TRBV28	TGTGCCAGCAGTTTATTTCGCGAGCAGTACTTC	CASSLFREQYF
TRBJ1-1	TRBD1	.	15	TRBV5-1	TGCGCCAGCGGCAAACAGGGGGCAGAAAGGACTGAAGCTTTCTTT	CASGKQGAERTEAFF
TRBJ1-4	.	.	11	TRBV29-1	TGCAGCGGCGGGACGGGTGAAAAACTGTTTTTT	CSGGTGEKLFF
TRBJ2-3	.	.	11	TRBV5-1	TGCGCCAGCACAGATAGGGATACGCAGTATTTT	CASTDRDTQYF
TRBJ2-7	TRBD2	.	15	TRBV5-1	TGCGCCAGCACCCCCTTGCGGGGGGCCTCCTACGAGCAGTACTTC	CASTPLRGASYEQYF
TRBJ2-1	TRBD2	.	14	TRBV6-4	TGTGCCAGCAGTGATACTAGCGGGGGAAATGAGCAGTTCTTC	CASSDTSGGNEQFF
TRBJ2-3	.	.	11	TRBV11-2	TGTGCCAGCAGAATGTCAGATACGCAGTATTTT	CASRMSDTQYF
TRBJ2-7	.	once	14	TRBV27	TGTGCCAGCAGGGGGGTCCCCCTTAGGGGCGAGCAGTACTTC	CASRGVPLRGEQYF
TRBJ1-4	.	.	15	TRBV7-9	TGTGCCAGCAGCTTAGGGCAGCTCTCTAATGAAAAACTGTTTTTT	CASSLGQLSNEKLFF